These 10 T cell receptor beta chains came from one sample sequenced in a study of response to subunit inactivated influenza vaccine. TCRdb processed the RT-PCR reads anew with MiXCR; each CDR3 protein has one entry. The table lists approximately 730,000 distinct CDR3 sequences, about 15% of them singletons, with 5.5% to 7% in the top ten. Sequenced material: PBMCs from blood, taken roughly 15 days before vaccination. Every receptor here comes from a man aged 45-65 years who received an inactivated influenza vaccine.

This clonotype has at least ten counts. This chain links TRBV19 with TRBJ2-7; D unclear. CDR3 length equals 14 residues. Germline CDR1 is LNHDA and CDR2 is SQIVND (reference sequence). The ends were cut back, 3 bases at V and 2 bases at J, with 11 bases in the middle. CDR3 sequence reads: CASSIGQLPYEQYF. The CDR3 DNA sequence: TGTGCCAGTAGTATCGGGCAGCTACCCTACGAGCAGTACTTC.

This clonotype was counted only a few times. V and J are TRBV20-1 and TRBJ2-7; possibly TRBD1 for D (6 bases). This CDR3 region has 12 residues. The ends were cut back, 6 bases at V and 4 bases at J, with 13 bases in the middle. Germline CDR1 is DFQATT and CDR2 is SNEGSKA (reference sequence). The CDR3 DNA reads as TGCAGTGCCCCCGGCAGGGGATACGAGCAGTACTTC. Its translation is CSAPGRGYEQYF.

This clonotype was counted between two and nine times. The V and J genes are TRBV20-1 and TRBJ2-3; D is perhaps TRBD1 or TRBD2 (5 bases each). With 4 bases removed from V and 2 bases from J, the gap between germline ends came to 13 bases. Germline values: CDR1 DFQATT, CDR2 SNEGSKA (reference sequence). This CDR3 is 14 amino acids long. The CDR3 reads CSATPGATTDTQYF. The CDR3 DNA reads TGCAGTGCTACCCCCGGGGCTACCACAGATACGCAGTATTTT.

This clonotype was seen ten or more times. The chain carries TRBV12-3 or TRBV12-4 and TRBJ2-3; D is uncertain. Trimming cost V 6 bases and J 4 bases, with 17 bases left between them. The CDR3 runs to 15 residues. CDR3 sequence: CASSPKGSVADTQYF. The CDR3 DNA sequence: TGTGCCAGCAGCCCGAAAGGTTCAGTGGCAGATACGCAGTATTTT.

This chain joins TRBV20-1 and TRBJ2-1, with 14 nucleotides matching TRBD2. J was trimmed by 4 bases and V by 3 bases; bases with no gene match: 5. The CDR3 extends over 16 amino acids. Germline loops: CDR1 DFQATT, CDR2 SNEGSKA (reference sequence). The DNA of the CDR3 is TGCAGTGCTAGCCGGACTAGCGGGGGGTTATACAATGAGCAGTTCTTC. Protein product: CSASRTSGGLYNEQFF.

This clonotype was seen more than once but under ten times. This chain links TRBV2 with TRBJ2-3; D unclear. V shed 7 bases and J shed 4 bases, with 9 bases lying between them. The CDR3 contains 12 residues. CDR1 and CDR2 from the germline V gene are SNHLY and FYNNEI. In DNA form, the CDR3 reads TGTGCCAGCACCGAATGGGCAGATACGCAGTATTTT. Encoded protein: CASTEWADTQYF.

This chain links TRBV27 with TRBJ2-3; 10 bases line up with TRBD2. V gave up 4 bases and J gave up 7 bases; unmatched junction bases: 8. The CDR3 is 15 residues long. Germline V lookup: CDR1 MNHEY, CDR2 SMNVEV (reference sequence). CDR3 amino acids: CASSSLAGRTNTQYF. The CDR3 bases are TGTGCCAGCAGTTCACTAGCGGGAAGGACCAATACGCAGTATTTT.

The V and J genes are TRBV6-2 or TRBV6-3 and TRBJ2-1; D possibly corresponds to TRBD1 (5 bases). The V gene's germline CDR1 is MNHEY and CDR2 SVGEGT. V lost 3 bases and J 8 bases, leaving 29 bases between the germline ends. This CDR3 comprises 19 residues. CDR3 nucleotides: TGTGCCAGCAGTTATCCAGACTTTCACACAGGACGGACCTCTCATGAGCAGTTCTTC. Protein sequence: CASSYPDFHTGRTSHEQFF.

V usage is TRBV30 and J usage is TRBJ2-1; the D gene is possibly TRBD2 (5 bases). The length of the CDR3 is 14 residues. In germline, CDR1 is GTSNPN, CDR2 SVGIG (reference sequence). Trimming removed 0 bases at V and 6 bases at J, with 12 bases between. The CDR3 nucleotides read TGTGCCTGGAGTGTACCTTGGCTAGCCAATGAGCAGTTCTTC. It yields the protein CAWSVPWLANEQFF.

This clonotype was seen ten or more times. The chain links TRBV5-1 to TRBJ2-3; 9 nucleotides match TRBD1. V was pared by 0 bases and J by 5 bases, with 4 bases of the junction left unmatched. The CDR3 sequence is 15 residues long. CDR1 and CDR2 from the germline V gene are SGHRS and YFSETQ. The CDR3 loop is CASSLETGGKDTQYF. In DNA, the CDR3 is TGCGCCAGCAGCTTGGAAACAGGGGGCAAAGATACGCAGTATTTT.